This T cell receptor (beta chain) originates from a study of cytomegalovirus exposure and HLA in healthy donors (dated by TCRdb to 2016 to 2017). Background on the whole study: An earlier analysis of a few hundred of the donors reported approximately 260 Gb of sequence data and approximately 120 million unique TCR beta sequences obtained from around 170 million T cells. The study combined high-throughput TCR immunosequencing, statistical association of individual TCRs with disease status, and machine learning to predict cytomegalovirus infection status. In a later analysis, previously published TCR beta repertoires from 670 or so donors were re-analyzed and high-resolution HLA genotyping was added so that TCR occurrence patterns could be studied. Alongside the repertoire data, information on donor age, sex, ethnicity and CMV serostatus was compiled. An earlier analysis of around 540 of the donors applied high-throughput TCR beta sequencing to assess whether each TCR beta V gene segment acted as functional or pseudogenic. Among some 400 genotyped donors of the cohort, an average of roughly 230,000 unique TCR beta nucleotide sequences was sequenced per donor, of which approximately 18% were non-productive. The study aimed to test whether signatures of past pathogen exposure could be identified by cataloging public T cell receptors. A separate validation cohort of roughly 130 different subjects was used in addition to the roughly 640-subject first cohort. In the later analysis, no new phenotypic data were used to find candidate immune exposures; instead, reliance was placed on TCR beta sequences and their occurrence across donors. A later genetic analysis used genome-wide SNP genotypes for about three fifths of the 666 donors, treating that subset as a discovery cohort. The genetic ancestry cluster associated with self-reported Caucasian donors included approximately 85% of the roughly 400 genotyped donors. The T cell repertoires of several hundred subjects were profiled by immunosequencing and related to cytomegalovirus serostatus. Approximately 330 gigabases of sequencing data and around 80 million unique TCR sequences made up an early release that covered around 640 HLA-typed donors. All discovery cohort repertoires had been generated using a single sequencing platform. HLA typing covered class I and class II loci at four-digit resolution. Because of strong linkage in the cohort, five DR-DQ haplotypes were treated as single units for association and clustering. The number of typed donors differed by locus: 629-630 for A, B, C, DRB1 and DQB1; approximately 520 for DQA1; approximately 600 for DPA1; and roughly 470 for DPB1. What the work shows at the level of the full study, not this receptor alone: Specific HLA alleles were associated with around 18,000 TCR beta sequences at a false discovery rate of 0.05 in a later analysis. A cluster of highly shared sequence variants was judged likely to be a technical artifact of the sequencing pipeline. When HLA alleles, especially DR and DQ, strongly co-occurred, attributing TCR associations to individual alleles was difficult. Because the 87-base-pair reads could not distinguish some IMGT-functional V segments, including TRBV6-2 and TRBV6-3, those segments were excluded. A further reported finding was that TCR beta sequences accurately predicted the HLA-A and HLA-B alleles for most subjects in the first cohort. The cohort was sequenced for TCR beta chains only, and without alpha or paired-chain data the features that could be detected were limited. In a later genetic analysis, a missense DCLRE1C variant was associated with V-gene and J-gene trimming of TCR beta chains, and the association was replicated in an independent cohort. Linkage disequilibrium might explain the correlated functional status among segregating V segments, but an unknown experimental factor could not be ruled out. In a later analysis, TCR association rates were found to vary across HLA loci, with the most associated TCRs seen for DRB1 alleles and the fewest for HLA-C alleles. Most CMV-associated TCR beta chains appeared to be HLA-restricted in a later analysis, and the HLA associations seemed to be driven largely by CMV exposure. A later analysis found that HLA-associated TCR beta chains were more clonally expanded and had lower generation probabilities than equally common non-associated chains. In an earlier analysis of about 600 of the donors, most TCR beta V segments appeared in productive rearrangements about 87% or about 30% of the time, broadly matching IMGT annotations. Compared with the roughly 700-donor mean, donors in an Asian-associated ancestry cluster had fewer N-insertions in productive TCRs, according to a later genetic analysis. Because counts were too low, about 15 rarely observed V segments, including chromosome 9 orphons, were left out of the earlier analysis of 500 to 750 of the donors. The classifier was reported to diagnose cytomegalovirus status with high specificity and sensitivity in both the original and validation cohorts. HLA typing was unavailable for some donors at each locus, so association tests used only the typed subset. According to a later analysis, parvovirus B19, influenza, CMV and Epstein-Barr virus appeared linked to several top co-occurrence clusters. For the cohort, immune exposure information was limited to CMV serostatus. Roughly uniform sequencing depth across donors was assumed in presence/absence analyses, although this assumption may not hold. In vitro tests confirmed that a few of the cytomegalovirus-associated TCR beta chains recognize cytomegalovirus antigens. It was suggested by the authors that the approach could potentially be generalized to other disease states and immunological phenotypes. The study listed over 150 TCR beta chains as associated with cytomegalovirus. Across donors, most TCR sequences were observed very rarely, whereas some public TCRs were present in many individuals.

Library preparation was by the immunoSEQ multiplex PCR assay. The multiplex PCR relied on a mix of 60 forward primers for TCR Vbeta segments and 13 reverse primers for TCR Jbeta segments. Amplification of the CDR3 region of rearranged TCR beta genes was performed with a multiplex PCR assay on genomic DNA. The amplified TCR beta libraries were sequenced on the Illumina HiSeq System as 87-base-pair reads. From the authors' description of their analysis: A later analysis tallied tens of millions of unique TCR beta chains across the 600 to 700 repertoires, and approximately 12 million of those chains were shared by two or more donors. Raw reads were error-corrected and collapsed into unique sequences by a nearest-neighbor algorithm in which closely related sequences were merged to remove PCR and sequencing errors. CDR3 sequences were aligned to IMGT reference sequences to assign V, D and J gene segments. For a sequence to be retained, a match of at least six nucleotides to both a V gene segment and a J gene segment was required. Rearrangements were called productive when the CDR3 lacked stop codons and stayed in frame with V and J; all others were non-productive. CDR3 was defined according to IMGT convention as the region running from the second conserved V-encoded cysteine to the conserved J-encoded phenylalanine. Sequences without an unambiguous match to a single V gene segment were excluded from the earlier analysis of about 600 of the donors. In an earlier analysis of approximately 560 of the donors, a V segment was called functional when productive rearrangements were above 56.7%, and segregating when the standard deviation between donors exceeded 5%. A statistical classification framework was built for diagnosing cytomegalovirus status from the catalog of TCR beta chain sequences. A later analysis assigned V and J genes by comparing TCR nucleotide sequences with IMGT/GENE-DB human TR gene sequences. A later analysis assigned CDR3 sequences and most-parsimonious VDJ recombination scenarios with the TCRdist pipeline. In a later analysis, each TCR beta chain was defined by its CDR3 amino acid sequence together with its V-gene family, and reads lacking a unique V-gene family were excluded. To address suspected cross-contamination and a sequencing artifact, a later analysis removed approximately 600 highly shared, low-generation-probability nucleotide sequences. In a later analysis, a clonal expansion index for each public chain was calculated from normalized within-repertoire ranks of inferred template counts. Generation probabilities in a later analysis came from a VDJ recombination model fitted to out-of-frame rearrangements, and those results were checked against IGoR. Hypergeometric tests were used in a later analysis to score TCR-TCR, TCR-HLA and TCR-CMV co-occurrence, with a repertoire-size bias correction applied to the TCR pairs. False discovery rates were estimated in a later analysis by permuting HLA or CMV assignments 20 times. In a later analysis, co-occurring TCRs were grouped using DBSCAN, and TCRdist sequence similarity was added for clustering within HLA-allele-positive subsets. Repertoires with fewer than 30,000 or more than 120,000 public chains, plus five repertoires with anomalous nucleotide sharing, were excluded from co-occurrence clustering. As stored in TCRdb, this immuneACCESS dataset retains in-frame rearrangements with V and J assigned. A fraction of the clones does not appear; measured against another copy, unresolved V genes explain less than half of the discrepancy, and the remainder lacks a known reason. That table gives V, J and clone size, and the DNA gave D and trimming. The sample table holds 95,000 to 100,000 clones, of which about 80% were seen once. The ten largest clones add up to 3.5% to 5% of the sample.

The CDR3, cysteine through phenylalanine, is 16 amino acids long. The CDR3 DNA has 48 bases and is translated from base 1. CDR1 is given as SGHRS and CDR2 as YFSETQ, both from the germline V gene. Trimming takes 1 base from V and 3 bases from J, and the germline ends sit 13 bases apart. In regard to this clone: The antigen it binds to is not known. No much larger clonotype is one base removed from it; base qualities were not supplied.

The cohort comprised under 700 healthy bone marrow donors. Cohort members were all nominally healthy when sampled, although unrecorded immune exposures were likely present. The donor was CMV seronegative and was included in the group of a few hundred seronegative cohort members. A peripheral blood sample was provided by each donor, and peripheral blood mononuclear cells were used for TCR beta sequencing. Genomic DNA was extracted from the blood cell samples with the Qiagen DNeasy Blood Extraction Kit. Sequencing input: PBMCs. The TCR comes from a man between 40 and 49 years old in good health and CMV-seronegative. The chain employs TRBV5-1 and TRBJ2-2; a tentative D match to TRBD1 spans 5 bases. For the CDR3, the sequence is CASSLFGQGYTGELFF. The bases are TGCGCCAGCAGCTTGTTTGGGCAGGGTTACACCGGGGAGCTGTTTTTT.